The table lists the clone carrying this T cell receptor (beta chain) with a few counts. Its antigen is undetermined. This sample was taken from a study of response to subunit inactivated influenza vaccine. Study results and caveats: Authors suggested each seasonal influenza vaccination recruits few new T cells.

From germline, CDR1 is MNHEY and CDR2 SVGEGT. V dropped 0 bases and J dropped 4; count of bases not matched to a gene: 4. The CDR3 runs to 15 residues. A single record per CDR3 protein comes from TCRdb applying MiXCR to the RT-PCR reads. This repertoire shows 500,000 to 650,000 distinct CDR3 sequences, approximately 7.7% found once; its top ten account for roughly 13%. This sample comprised PBMCs from blood, obtained around 25 months after vaccination. The source is a man aged 50-75 years who received an inactivated influenza vaccine. The chain uses TRBV6-2 or TRBV6-3 and TRBJ2-3; 7 nucleotides match TRBD2. The CDR3 coding sequence is TGTGCCAGCAGTTACTCGCTGCGGGAGCCAGATACGCAGTATTTT. As protein: CASSYSLREPDTQYF.